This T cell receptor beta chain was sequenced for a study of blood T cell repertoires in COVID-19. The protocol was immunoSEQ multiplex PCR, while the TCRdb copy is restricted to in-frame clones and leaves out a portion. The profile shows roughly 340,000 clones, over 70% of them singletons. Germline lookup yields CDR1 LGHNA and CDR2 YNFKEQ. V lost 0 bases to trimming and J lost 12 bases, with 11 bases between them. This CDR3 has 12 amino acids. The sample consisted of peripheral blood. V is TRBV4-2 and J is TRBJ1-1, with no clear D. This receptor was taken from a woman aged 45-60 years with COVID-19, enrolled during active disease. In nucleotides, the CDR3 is TGTGCCAGCAGCCAAGAACTCCAAGCAACTTTCTTT. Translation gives CASSQELQATFF.